The entry that follows covers one T cell receptor beta chain sequence. PCR employed 60 Vbeta and 13 Jbeta primers. Profiled with immunoSEQ multiplex PCR; TCRdb holds only in-frame clones, not every one. The sample lists some 190,000 clones; around 80% were seen once. V was trimmed by 0 bases and J by 7 bases, leaving 14 bases between them. The CDR3 contains 14 residues. Germline V gene lookup returns CDR1 SGDLS and CDR2 YYNGEE. This record belongs to a study of cytomegalovirus exposure and HLA in healthy donors. Overall study: As an earlier analysis found, roughly 180 million T cells yielded approximately 110 million unique TCR beta sequences.

The chain recombines TRBV9 with TRBJ2-7; D may be TRBD1 (5 bases). The sample consisted of PBMCs. This receptor was identified in a man aged 35 to 55 in good health and CMV-seronegative. The CDR3 loop reads CASSVAPQGWEQYF. The CDR3 DNA is TGTGCCAGCAGCGTAGCCCCGCAGGGTTGGGAGCAGTACTTC.